This T cell receptor beta chain was observed in a study of OX40 agonist ivuxolimab in advanced cancers. The CDR3 sequence is 13 residues long. The germline V gene has CDR1 SEHNR and CDR2 FQNEAQ (reference sequence). Trimming took off 2 bases at V and 4 bases at J, with 8 bases between the two ends. TCRdb's table, derived via immunoSEQ multiplex PCR, lists solely in-frame clones and lacks some. The data show about 81,000 clones, roughly 91% seen once. The sequence was obtained from an adult with an advanced solid tumor such as melanoma, head and neck, liver or kidney cancer. This rearrangement joins TRBV7-9 to TRBJ1-1; tentatively, D is TRBD1 (5 bases). Sequencing was performed on CD4+ or CD8+ T cells sorted from blood, taken in a trial of the OX40 agonist ivuxolimab. The CDR3 DNA is TGTGCCAGCAGCTTACAGGGTTCCACTGAAGCTTTCTTT. Protein sequence: CASSLQGSTEAFF.